This T cell receptor beta chain was recovered during a study of blood T cell repertoires in COVID-19. Overall study context: Samples taken during acute and convalescent COVID-19 were collected in the United States, Italy and Spain.

CDR1 is SGDLS and CDR2 is YYNGEE in the germline V gene. This CDR3 spans 15 amino acids. With 4 bases clipped from V and 2 bases from J, the junction kept 4 bases outside the gene matches. In the original processing: Amplification of reference gene primers provided the estimated nucleated cell counts. TCRdb's table, derived via immunoSEQ multiplex PCR, lists solely in-frame clones and lacks some. V, J and clone size were drawn from that table, and D and trimming were deduced from the DNA. The sample carries approximately 35,000 clones, around 90% recorded once. J is TRBJ1-4 and V is TRBV9, with 8 bases fitting TRBD1. Sequencing used peripheral blood. The sequence was collected from a human donor with active COVID-19. The donor label of this sample is uncertain. The CDR3 coding sequence is TGTGCCAGCAGCCCACGACAGGGGACTAATGAAAAACTGTTTTTT. Translating gives CASSPRQGTNEKLFF.